This note documents a single T cell receptor beta chain sequence. Its antigen is not known. These data belong to a study of shared clonotypes between healthy human individuals. Findings of the study overall: Sequencing depth was expected to influence donor clonotype sharing.

Original analysis: As immunoSEQ supplied junction-only sequences (without quality scores), filtering differed. The method was immunoSEQ multiplex PCR; TCRdb's version includes in-frame clones alone and lacks a portion of them. The D gene and trimming were derived from the DNA, and the V and J assignments and clone size from that table. This table has some 2.4 million clones, under 95% appearing once. CDR1 and CDR2 (germline): SQVTM, ANQGSEA. V lost 6 bases and J lost 2, with 17 bases in between. This CDR3 region has 14 residues. The sequenced sample consisted of naive CD4+ T cells from PBMCs. Subset denoted: CD45RA+ positively selected. This clonotype was sampled from a man between 18 and 29 years old in good health. Some clones in this sample may be carry-over from other donors' samples. The gene calls are TRBV29-1 and TRBJ2-7; perhaps TRBD1 as D (6 bases). The CDR3 here is CSVGPGTSPYEQYF. In DNA form, the CDR3 reads TGCAGCGTAGGTCCCGGGACAAGCCCCTACGAGCAGTACTTC.